Included here is one TCR beta chain sequence, with context. The sample is drawn from a study of blood T cell repertoires in COVID-19. Study context: Italy, Spain and the United States were the sources of the convalescent and acute COVID-19 samples. T cells, B-cell-depleted T cells, or PBMCs provided the cDNA or gDNA that served as material.

Per the study methods: Estimates of nucleated cell counts were drawn from the amplification of reference gene primers. Profiled with immunoSEQ multiplex PCR; TCRdb holds only in-frame clones, not every one. The DNA was the basis for D and trimming; V, J and clone size are from that table. The table includes about 55,000 clones, 80% to 90% detected once. Patients at the Seattle site were enrolled during active infection and followed longitudinally. The clonotype comes from a middle-aged man with COVID-19, enrolled during active disease. What was sequenced was peripheral blood.

The CDR3 loop reads CASSPGSEANEQFF. The CDR3 DNA sequence: TGTGCCAGCAGCCCCGGATCTGAGGCCAATGAGCAGTTCTTC. This chain connects TRBV5-4 to TRBJ2-1; the D is unclear. This CDR3 has 14 residues. The V end was cut by 4 bases, the J end by 6 bases, with 14 bases between. CDR1 and CDR2 from the germline V gene are SGHNT and YYREEE (reference sequence).